This T cell receptor beta chain is from a study of blood T cell repertoires in COVID-19. Profiling relied on immunoSEQ multiplex PCR, and the TCRdb table lists in-frame clones only, not all of them. Seen here are 350,000 to 450,000 clones, 75% to 90% observed once, and the top ten hold around 7.5%. One Seattle source followed patients from active infection through their disease course. CDR1 and CDR2 (germline): SGHTA, FQGTGA. Trimming took off 4 bases at V and 2 bases at J, with 8 bases between the two ends. This CDR3 spans 13 amino acids. The chain carries TRBV7-3 and TRBJ1-2; D is undetermined. This clonotype originated in a woman aged 60 to 75 with COVID-19, enrolled during active disease. The source material was peripheral blood. The CDR3 sequence is CASSSGENYGYTF. In nucleotides, the CDR3 is TGTGCCAGCAGCTCTGGGGAGAACTATGGCTACACCTTC.